The sequence of this TCR beta chain was determined in a study of Ad26.COV2.S vaccination and SARS-CoV-2 variants. CDR1 is MNHEY and CDR2 is SVGAGI in the germline V gene. The CDR3 consists of 13 residues. V lost 3 bases, J lost 1 base, and 6 bases lay in between. The repertoire was sequenced with immunoSEQ multiplex PCR; TCRdb's copy has only in-frame clones and lacks some. Of about 320,000 clones in the sample, around four fifths were seen once. The treatment here: around 19 received Ad26.COV2.S at low or high dose, single or two shots; several received placebo; per-sample allocation not given. The samples date from day 63 after the first vaccine or placebo injection. A Boston adult aged 18-55 years was the donor.

The sequence was collected from a person between 18 and 59 years old who received the Ad26.COV2.S COVID-19 vaccine or a placebo. Material: peripheral blood, obtained in a trial of Ad26.COV2.S vaccine versus placebo. This chain uses TRBV6-5 with TRBJ1-1, with D uncertain. CDR3 amino acids: CASSYAENTEAFF. DNA for the CDR3: TGTGCCAGCAGTTATGCAGAGAACACTGAAGCTTTCTTT.